What follows describes a single T cell receptor (beta chain). Its cognate antigen is unknown. At one end, the junction sequence differs from germline, possibly due to a read error. In the ophthalmopathy cohort, Clinical Activity Score was at least 3, NOSPECS grade at least 4, and duration under 3 months. Each diagnosis was grounded in clinical symptoms, serum thyroxine and TRAb, thyroid ultrasound, and orbital computed tomography. The data originate from a study of T cells in Graves' hyperthyroidism and ophthalmopathy. This CDR3 comprises 13 residues. The germline gives CDR1 SGHNT, CDR2 YYREEE (reference sequence). Template material for amplifying TCR beta CDR3 regions consisted of RNA transcripts. HTBI primers drove first-round RT-PCR of the TCR CDR3. TCRdb recomputed calls from the multiplex PCR reads with MiXCR, one row per CDR3 protein. The data contain hundreds of thousands of distinct CDR3 sequences, approximately 25% of them singletons.

Study-level results: Most thyroid clonotypes that were expanded above 0.001 also turned up in blood.

Sequenced input: blood. The gene calls are TRBV5-4 and TRBJ1-5; possibly TRBD1 for D (6 bases). The clonotype comes from a middle-aged woman with Graves' ophthalmopathy. The CDR3 region is CASSFTSWGPQPF. As DNA, the CDR3 is TGTGCCAGCAGCTTCACATCTTGGGGGCCCCAGCCTTTT. The whole variable domain, remainder taken from reference TRBV5-4 and TRBJ1-5, is ETGVTQSPTHLIKTRGQQVTLRCSSQSGHNTVSWYQQALGQGPQFIFQYYREEENGRGNFPPRFSGLQFPNYSSELNVNALELDDSALYLCASSFTSWGPQPFGDGTRLSIL.